Below are 30 T cell receptor beta chains sequenced from a single sample in a study of T cell responses to AZD1222 COVID-19 vaccine. The protocol was immunoSEQ multiplex PCR, while the TCRdb copy is restricted to in-frame clones and leaves out a portion. This table has 100,000 or so clones, 85% to 90% appearing once. Sequences were derived from peripheral blood, sampled on day 0 of AZD1222 vaccination. All receptors derive from an adult in good health.

The chain is built from TRBV4-1 and TRBJ1-2; D ambiguous. This CDR3 has 11 amino acids. V was pared by 5 bases and J by 6 bases, with 7 bases between. CDR1 is MGHRA and CDR2 is YSYEKL in the germline V gene. CDR3 protein: CASSGSNGYTF. The CDR3 nucleotides are TGCGCCAGCAGCGGAAGTAATGGCTACACCTTC.

CDR3: CASSQWDRRGYEQYF. In nucleotides, the CDR3 is TGTGCCAGCAGCCAGTGGGACAGGAGGGGCTACGAGCAGTACTTC. The chain joins TRBV3-1 (or the pseudogene TRBV3-2) to TRBJ2-7; TRBD1 matches 8 bases. Trimming took 3 bases from V and 3 from J; bases not matched to a gene: 7. From germline, CDR1 is LGHDT and CDR2 YNNKEL (reference sequence). The CDR3 consists of 15 residues.

The chain couples TRBV6-1 to TRBJ1-3; D not resolved. The CDR3 length is 16 residues. Trimming shortened V by 1 base and J by 0 bases, and 10 bases separated the two germline ends. Germline V CDR1 and CDR2: MNHNS, SASEGT. The CDR3 reads CASSEDSGTSGNTIYF. The CDR3 coding sequence is TGTGCCAGCAGTGAAGATTCCGGTACCTCTGGAAACACCATATATTTT.

The chain has TRBV15 and TRBJ2-1, with D perhaps TRBD2 (6 bases). The CDR3 length is 15 residues. V was shortened by 0 bases and J by 4 bases, with 10 bases between the two germline ends. The V gene's germline CDR1 is LNHNV and CDR2 YYDKDF (reference sequence). CDR3 bases: TGTGCCACCAGCAGAGATAGGGCGGGATACAATGAGCAGTTCTTC. This gives the protein CATSRDRAGYNEQFF. The full variable domain, completed using reference TRBV15 and TRBJ2-1, is DAMVIQNPRYQVTQFGKPVTLSCSQTLNHNVMYWYQQKSSQAPKLLFHYYDKDFNNEADTPDNFQSRRPNTSFCFLDIRSPGLGDTAMYLCATSRDRAGYNEQFFGPGTRLTVL.

The chain combines TRBV28 with TRBJ1-5; D is ambiguous. Germline lookup yields CDR1 MDHEN and CDR2 SYDVKM. Trimming took 3 bases from V and 2 from J, leaving 11 bases between them. This CDR3 is 15 amino acids long. Here the CDR3 reads CASSFRFRGNQPQHF. The CDR3 nucleotides are TGTGCCAGCAGTTTTCGATTTAGGGGCAATCAGCCCCAGCATTTT.

This clone was seen a handful of times. The CDR3 here is CASSLDWGPVTEAFF. CDR3 sequence (DNA): TGTGCCAGCAGCTTAGATTGGGGGCCGGTCACTGAAGCTTTCTTT. The chain combines TRBV7-9 with TRBJ1-1, with a tentative D call TRBD1 (6 bases). CDR3 length: 15 residues. Between the trimmed V and J ends, which lost 1 base and 4 bases, there was a span of 13 bases. Looked up from germline, CDR1 is SEHNR and CDR2 is FQNEAQ (reference sequence).

This chain links TRBV12-5 with TRBJ2-2; 12 positions match TRBD1. V lost 4 bases and J lost 5; bases outside the gene matches: 2. Germline CDR1 reads LGHNT; CDR2 reads FRNRAP. This CDR3 has 15 residues. CDR3 loop: CASGWDRGRTGELFF. The CDR3 nucleotides are TGTGCTAGTGGTTGGGACAGGGGGCGTACCGGGGAGCTGTTTTTT.

The genes are TRBV19 and TRBJ1-1; D unclear. Germline CDR1 reads LNHDA; CDR2 reads SQIVND (reference sequence). The CDR3 consists of 14 residues. V lost 4 bases and J 0 bases, leaving 9 bases between the germline ends. CDR3 nucleotides: TGTGCCAGTAGTAGCTCCGGGATGAACACTGAAGCTTTCTTT. Translating gives CASSSSGMNTEAFF.

The V call is TRBV12-5, the J call TRBJ1-1, with D perhaps matching TRBD1 (5 bases). The V end lost 5 bases, the J end lost 1 base, and 11 bases lay between the germline ends. Germline CDR1 reads LGHNT; CDR2 reads FRNRAP. The CDR3 is made up of 14 amino acids. CDR3 in DNA: TGTGCTAGTGGTCTCCAGGGACCGAACACTGAAGCTTTCTTT. Translating it yields CASGLQGPNTEAFF.

This chain connects TRBV4-1 to TRBJ2-7; 8 bases map to TRBD1. The V gene's germline CDR1 is MGHRA and CDR2 YSYEKL. This CDR3 has 14 residues. V dropped 2 bases and J dropped 6; count of bases not matched to a gene: 6. In nucleotides, the CDR3 is TGCGCCAGCAGCCAACTAGGGACAGGCGGCGAGCAGTACTTC. It encodes CASSQLGTGGEQYF.

This rearrangement joins TRBV11-2 to TRBJ1-1; the D is unclear. The CDR3 runs 14 residues. V dropped 3 bases and J dropped 1 base, with 9 bases sitting between them. The germline V gene has CDR1 SGHAT and CDR2 FQNNGV. The CDR3 loop is CASSFPGWNTEAFF. DNA of the CDR3: TGTGCCAGCAGCTTTCCTGGGTGGAACACTGAAGCTTTCTTT.

The chain has TRBV28 and TRBJ2-5; 16 bases line up with TRBD2. CDR1 is MDHEN, CDR2 SYDVKM, per germline. The V segment lost 3 bases and the J segment 5 bases; nucleotides outside the gene matches: 12. There are 19 residues in the CDR3. The CDR3: CASSFAAGTSGRAGETQYF. CDR3 DNA: TGTGCCAGCAGTTTCGCAGCCGGGACTAGCGGGAGGGCCGGGGAGACCCAGTACTTC.

V gene TRBV27 combines with J gene TRBJ1-2, with D perhaps TRBD1 (6 bases). The ends were cut back, 2 bases at V and 6 bases at J, with 10 bases in the middle. The germline CDR1 and CDR2 sequences are MNHEY and SMNVEV (reference sequence). The CDR3 runs to 13 residues. Here the CDR3 DNA reads TGTGCCAGCAGTTTACGGGGGGCGGATGGCTACACCTTC. Its translation: CASSLRGADGYTF.

The genes are TRBV19 and TRBJ1-1, with D possibly matching TRBD1 (5 bases). This CDR3 comprises 13 residues. In germline, CDR1 is LNHDA, CDR2 SQIVND (reference sequence). Between the trimmed V and J ends, which lost 5 bases and 6 bases, there was a span of 13 bases. This CDR3 is CASSLRQRPEAFF. The DNA for the CDR3 is TGTGCCAGTAGTCTCCGACAGAGGCCTGAAGCTTTCTTT.

The V and J genes are TRBV6-5 and TRBJ1-4; 8 nucleotides align to TRBD1. V shed 8 bases, J shed 7 bases, and the junction held 12 bases outside the gene matches. The CDR3 loop spans 15 amino acids. Germline V gene data show CDR1 as MNHEY and CDR2 as SVGAGI. DNA for the CDR3: TGTGCCAGCCGGGACAGGCTTTTTACGGGTGAAAAACTGTTTTTT. Translation gives CASRDRLFTGEKLFF.

This clone was seen just once. The chain uses TRBV5-1 and TRBJ1-1; 9 nucleotides line up with TRBD1. The CDR3 has 14 amino acids. The V and J ends lost 5 bases and 4 bases, in that order; junction bases with no gene match: 6. CDR1 and CDR2 from the germline V gene are SGHRS and YFSETQ. The CDR3 loop reads CASSPDRGTTEAFF. CDR3 nucleotide sequence: TGCGCCAGCAGTCCCGACAGGGGGACCACTGAAGCTTTCTTT. The full variable domain, completed using reference TRBV5-1 and TRBJ1-1, is KAGVTQTPRYLIKTRGQQVTLSCSPISGHRSVSWYQQTPGQGLQFLFEYFSETQRNKGNFPGRFSGRQFSNSRSEMNVSTLELGDSALYLCASSPDRGTTEAFFGQGTRLTVV.

The V call is TRBV18, the J call TRBJ1-5; D gene unclear. The germline CDR1 and CDR2 sequences are KGHSH and LQKENI. The CDR3 loop spans 14 amino acids. V was clipped by 2 bases and J by 0 bases, with 5 bases between them. CDR3 sequence: CASSPTLSNQPQHF. CDR3 sequence (DNA): TGTGCCAGCTCACCAACGCTTAGCAATCAGCCCCAGCATTTT.

Remarks on this clone: The junction differs from germline at one of its ends, possibly a read error. CDR3 nucleotides: TGTGCTAGCAGCAGCGGACAGGGTGAGGAGACCCAGTACTTC. This gives the protein CASSSGQGEETQYF. The J gene is TRBJ2-5, the V gene TRBV7-7; the match to TRBD1 covers 8 bases. This CDR3 is 14 amino acids long. Germline assignment: CDR1 SSHAT and CDR2 FNYEAQ (reference sequence).

CDR3 coding DNA: TGTGCCAGCAGTGAACGGGGGACAGGCTCCTACGAGCAGTACTTC. This codes for CASSERGTGSYEQYF. The V and J genes are TRBV6-1 and TRBJ2-7, with TRBD1 matching over 8 bases. The germline CDR1 and CDR2 sequences are MNHNS and SASEGT. V was clipped by 2 bases and J by 0 bases; unmatched bases: 3. There are 15 residues in the CDR3.

The chain uses TRBV27 and TRBJ1-6, with D unclear. V lost 5 bases to trimming and J lost 3 bases, with 11 bases between them. This CDR3 is built from 15 residues. CDR1 MNHEY and CDR2 SMNVEV come from the germline V gene (reference sequence). This chain's CDR3 is CASSPPYYYNSPLHF. The DNA for the CDR3 is TGTGCCAGCAGTCCCCCGTACTACTATAATTCACCCCTCCACTTT.

The chain combines TRBV5-5 with TRBJ2-1; tentative D call: TRBD1 (5 bases). Germline CDR1 SGHKS, CDR2 YYEKEE (reference sequence). The CDR3 length is 17 residues. V was shortened by 1 base and J by 4 bases, with 18 bases between the two germline ends. The CDR3 bases are TGTGCCAGCAGCTTGCCAGCTATCTGGGGCCGGTACAATGAGCAGTTCTTC. Its protein is CASSLPAIWGRYNEQFF. The full variable domain, completed using reference TRBV5-5 and TRBJ2-1, is DAGVTQSPTHLIKTRGQQVTLRCSPISGHKSVSWYQQVLGQGPQFIFQYYEKEERGRGNFPDRFSARQFPNYSSELNVNALLLGDSALYLCASSLPAIWGRYNEQFFGPGTRLTVL.

The chain is built from TRBV6-2 or TRBV6-3 and TRBJ1-2; perhaps TRBD1 as D (5 bases). This CDR3 contains 13 residues. In germline, CDR1 is MNHEY, CDR2 SVGEGT. Deletions cut 4 bases from V and 6 bases from J, with 12 bases between. The CDR3: CASSSTRGNGYTF. Written as DNA, the CDR3 is TGTGCCAGCAGTTCCACGCGGGGCAATGGCTACACCTTC.

The V gene is TRBV5-4, the J gene TRBJ2-2; perhaps TRBD1 as D (5 bases). V was trimmed by 4 bases and J by 2 bases, leaving 18 bases between them. This CDR3 has 17 residues. The germline V gene encodes CDR1 SGHNT and CDR2 YYREEE (reference sequence). The CDR3 region is CASSPDTASINTGELFF. The CDR3 coding sequence is TGTGCCAGCAGCCCGGACACGGCCAGCATAAACACCGGGGAGCTGTTTTTT. The whole variable domain, filled in from reference TRBV5-4 and TRBJ2-2, reads ETGVTQSPTHLIKTRGQQVTLRCSSQSGHNTVSWYQQALGQGPQFIFQYYREEENGRGNFPPRFSGLQFPNYSSELNVNALELDDSALYLCASSPDTASINTGELFFGEGSRLTVL.

V and J are TRBV5-1 and TRBJ2-7; possibly TRBD2 for D (5 bases). The germline V gene encodes CDR1 SGHRS and CDR2 YFSETQ. This CDR3 is built from 16 residues. V was pared by 0 bases and J by 4 bases, with 17 bases between. The CDR3 spells CASSLEVGKNLYEQYF. CDR3 DNA sequence: TGCGCCAGCAGCTTGGAGGTCGGGAAAAACCTATACGAGCAGTACTTC.

V is TRBV19 and J is TRBJ1-6, with D tentatively TRBD1 (5 bases). V dropped 7 bases and J dropped 6 bases, with 13 bases sitting between them. The CDR3 is 14 amino acids. CDR1 and CDR2 from the germline V gene are LNHDA and SQIVND (reference sequence). CDR3 loop: CASTVWGSNSPLHF. CDR3 nucleotide sequence: TGTGCCAGTACTGTTTGGGGGAGTAATTCACCCCTCCACTTT.

The rearrangement joins TRBV19 to TRBJ2-3, with 14 bases aligning to TRBD2. Germline loops: CDR1 LNHDA, CDR2 SQIVND (reference sequence). V shed 3 bases and J 11 bases; nucleotides not matched to a gene: 13. The CDR3 extends over 17 amino acids. The CDR3 sequence: CASSIGLAGGPLYGQYF. As DNA, the CDR3 is TGTGCCAGTAGTATCGGACTAGCGGGGGGCCCCCTCTACGGGCAGTATTTT.

This clone has more than one count but fewer than ten. The chain uses TRBV6-5 and TRBJ1-5; D is perhaps TRBD1 (6 bases). The CDR3 length is 14 residues. Trimming pared 6 bases from V and 0 bases from J, leaving 9 bases between. Germline values: CDR1 MNHEY, CDR2 SVGAGI. The CDR3 here is CASRTGNSNQPQHF. The CDR3 DNA reads TGTGCCAGCAGGACAGGAAATAGCAATCAGCCCCAGCATTTT.

The chain recombines TRBV5-4 with TRBJ2-2; 12 bases line up with TRBD2. The J segment lost 5 bases and the V segment lost 3 bases, leaving 2 bases of the junction unmatched. Germline CDR1 and CDR2: SGHNT and YYREEE (reference sequence). The CDR3 is 15 residues long. This CDR3 reads CASSSGLAGTGELFF. As DNA, the CDR3 is TGTGCCAGCAGCTCTGGACTAGCGGGAACCGGGGAGCTGTTTTTT.

The rearrangement uses TRBV18 and TRBJ2-5, with TRBD2 matching over 9 bases. Trimming removed 5 bases from V and 5 bases from J; junction bases left unmatched: 9. Germline V gene data show CDR1 as KGHSH and CDR2 as LQKENI. The CDR3 runs to 15 residues. CDR3 bases: TGTGCCAGCTCATTTCGGCGGGGGGGAGTCGAGACCCAGTACTTC. Protein sequence: CASSFRRGGVETQYF. Full variable domain (outside the CDR3, taken from reference TRBV18 and TRBJ2-5): NAGVMQNPRHLVRRRGQEARLRCSPMKGHSHVYWYRQLPEEGLKFMVYLQKENIIDESGMPKERFSAEFPKEGPSILRIQQVVRGDSAAYFCASSFRRGGVETQYFGPGTRLLVL.

The rearrangement joins TRBV7-2 to TRBJ2-1, with a possible D match to TRBD1 (5 bases). CDR1 is SGHTA, CDR2 FQGNSA, per germline. V was shortened by 3 bases and J by 2 bases, with 11 bases between the two germline ends. The CDR3 contains 15 residues. In DNA form, the CDR3 reads TGTGCCAGCAGCTTTTTGGCGGACACCTACAATGAGCAGTTCTTC. Its protein product is CASSFLADTYNEQFF.